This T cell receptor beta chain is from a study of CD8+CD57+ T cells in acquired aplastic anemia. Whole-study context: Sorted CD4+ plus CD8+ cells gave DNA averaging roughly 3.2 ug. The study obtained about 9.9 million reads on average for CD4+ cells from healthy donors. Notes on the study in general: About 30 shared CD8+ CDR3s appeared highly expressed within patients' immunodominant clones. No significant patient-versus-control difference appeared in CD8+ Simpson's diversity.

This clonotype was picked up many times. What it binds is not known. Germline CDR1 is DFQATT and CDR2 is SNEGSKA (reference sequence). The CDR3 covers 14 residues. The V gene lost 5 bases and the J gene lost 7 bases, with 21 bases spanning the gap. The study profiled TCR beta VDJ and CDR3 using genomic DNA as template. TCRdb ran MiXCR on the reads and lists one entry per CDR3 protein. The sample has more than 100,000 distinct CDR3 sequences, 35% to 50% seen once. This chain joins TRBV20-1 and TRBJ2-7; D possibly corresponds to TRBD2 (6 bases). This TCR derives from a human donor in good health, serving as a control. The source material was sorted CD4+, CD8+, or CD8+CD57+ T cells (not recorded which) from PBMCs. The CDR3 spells CSAGGGTLVWEQYF. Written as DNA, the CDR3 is TGCAGTGCTGGGGGTGGGACTCTGGTATGGGAGCAGTACTTC.